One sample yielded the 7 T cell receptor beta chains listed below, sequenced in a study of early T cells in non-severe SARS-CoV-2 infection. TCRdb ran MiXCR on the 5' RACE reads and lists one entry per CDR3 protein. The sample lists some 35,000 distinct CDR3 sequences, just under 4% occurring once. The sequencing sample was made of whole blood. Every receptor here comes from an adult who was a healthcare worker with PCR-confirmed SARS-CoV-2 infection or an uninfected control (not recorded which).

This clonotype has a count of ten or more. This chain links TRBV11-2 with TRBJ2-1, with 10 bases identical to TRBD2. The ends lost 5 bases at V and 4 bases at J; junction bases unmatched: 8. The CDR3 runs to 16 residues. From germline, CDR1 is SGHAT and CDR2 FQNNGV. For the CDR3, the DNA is TGTGCCAGCAGCCTCAGGCTAGCGGGGGTTTACAATGAGCAGTTCTTC. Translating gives CASSLRLAGVYNEQFF.

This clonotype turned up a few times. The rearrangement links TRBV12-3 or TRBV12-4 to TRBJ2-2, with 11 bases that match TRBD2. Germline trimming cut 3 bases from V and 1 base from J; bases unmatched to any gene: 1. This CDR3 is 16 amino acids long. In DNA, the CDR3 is TGTGCCAGCAGTTTCGGACTAGCGGGGAACACCGGGGAGCTGTTTTTT. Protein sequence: CASSFGLAGNTGELFF.

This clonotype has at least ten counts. DNA of the CDR3: TGTGCCAGCGGGCGGGAGTACTACGAGCAGTACGTC. Amino acid sequence: CASGREYYEQYV. The V call is TRBV2, the J call TRBJ2-7; 7 bases map to TRBD2. This CDR3 is 12 amino acids long. From germline, CDR1 is SNHLY and CDR2 FYNNEI. Germline trimming cut 8 bases from V and 3 bases from J; bases unmatched to any gene: 4.

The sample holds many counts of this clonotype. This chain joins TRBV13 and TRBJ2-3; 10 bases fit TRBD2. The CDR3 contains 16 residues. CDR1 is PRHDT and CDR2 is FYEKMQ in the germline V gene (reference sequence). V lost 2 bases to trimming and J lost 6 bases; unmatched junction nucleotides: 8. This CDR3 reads CASSLKSGRAVDTQYF. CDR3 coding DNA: TGTGCCAGCAGCTTAAAGAGCGGGAGGGCCGTGGATACGCAGTATTTT.

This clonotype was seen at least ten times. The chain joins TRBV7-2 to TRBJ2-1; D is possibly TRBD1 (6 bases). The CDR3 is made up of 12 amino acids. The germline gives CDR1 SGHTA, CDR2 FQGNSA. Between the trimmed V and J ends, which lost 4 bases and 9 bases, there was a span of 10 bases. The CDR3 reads CASSWQGIEQFF. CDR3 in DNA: TGTGCCAGCAGCTGGCAGGGGATTGAGCAGTTCTTC.

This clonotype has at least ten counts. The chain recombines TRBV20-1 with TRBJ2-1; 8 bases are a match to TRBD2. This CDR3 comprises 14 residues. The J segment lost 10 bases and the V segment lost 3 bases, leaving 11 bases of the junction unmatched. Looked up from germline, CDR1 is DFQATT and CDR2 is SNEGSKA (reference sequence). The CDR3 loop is CSARGLGRGWEQFF. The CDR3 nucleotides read TGCAGTGCTAGGGGACTAGGAAGGGGTTGGGAGCAGTTCTTC.

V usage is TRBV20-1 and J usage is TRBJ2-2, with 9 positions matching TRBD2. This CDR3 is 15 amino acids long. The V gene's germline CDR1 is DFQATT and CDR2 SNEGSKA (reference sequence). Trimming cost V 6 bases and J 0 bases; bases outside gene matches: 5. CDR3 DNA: TGCAGTGCCACTAGCGGGCACGCGAACACCGGGGAGCTGTTTTTT. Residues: CSATSGHANTGELFF.